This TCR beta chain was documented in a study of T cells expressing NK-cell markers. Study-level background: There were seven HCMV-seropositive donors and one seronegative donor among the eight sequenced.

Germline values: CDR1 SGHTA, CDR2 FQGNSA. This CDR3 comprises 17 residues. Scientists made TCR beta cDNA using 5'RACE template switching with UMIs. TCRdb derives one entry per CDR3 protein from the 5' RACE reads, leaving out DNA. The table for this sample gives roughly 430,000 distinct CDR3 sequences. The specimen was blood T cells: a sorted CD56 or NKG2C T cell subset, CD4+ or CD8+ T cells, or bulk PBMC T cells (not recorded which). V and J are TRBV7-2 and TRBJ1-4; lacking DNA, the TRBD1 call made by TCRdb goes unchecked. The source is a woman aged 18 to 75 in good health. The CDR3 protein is CASSTRHFGTTFEKLFF.